This TCR beta chain derives from a study of regulatory T cells in long-lasting Graves disease. Study observations and caveats: Among the persistent patients, approximately 2,900 public clonotypes were shared, more than the approximately 970 shared among new patients.

This clonotype was counted ten times or more. Its antigen is unidentified. Both iRepertoire HTBI primers and Arm-PCR of CDR3 regions were used to build the TCR beta libraries. TCRdb re-called the multiplex PCR reads through MiXCR, storing one row per CDR3 protein. Among some 370,000 distinct CDR3 sequences listed, around 21% were seen once. The sample's time point: persistent/refractory GD, antithyroid drugs over 5 years with positive TRAb. PBMC-derived RNA was used for the TCR library. Patients all came to the study from an endocrinology department in Xi'an, China. This material consisted of peripheral blood mononuclear cells (PBMCs), taken when the disease was refractory, from a patient treated with antithyroid drugs. This sequence originates from a female donor with Graves disease.

In nucleotides, the CDR3 is TGTGCCAGCAGCTACGGTGGTGGGGGTTTTTTGGGCTACACCTTC. This codes for CASSYGGGGFLGYTF. The chain has TRBV28 and TRBJ1-2; the D gene is possibly TRBD1 (5 bases). This CDR3 region has 15 residues. The germline V and J ends were trimmed by 6 bases and 8 bases, with 22 bases remaining between them. Per the germline V gene, CDR1 is MDHEN and CDR2 is SYDVKM.